This is a list of T cell receptor beta chains from one sample in a study of blood T cell repertoires in COVID-19. Sequencing used immunoSEQ multiplex PCR; TCRdb keeps in-frame clones, though not all of them. The table records a few hundred thousand clones, 80% to 90% of them present only once. Source material: PBMCs or T cells enriched from blood (not recorded which). The receptors shown here come from a man aged 30-40 years who had recovered from COVID-19. CDR3s include the opening cysteine and the closing phenylalanine or tryptophan. A D gene is named only where the DNA matches it firmly. Part of the rows lack a size; the others show once, few, many or a class for expanded clones.

V	J	size	D	DNA	CDR3
TRBV9	TRBJ2-1	-	-	TGTGCCAGCAGCGGGTCGGGGGTCTACAATGAGCAGTTCTTC	CASSGSGVYNEQFF
TRBV11-2	TRBJ1-1	once	-	TGTGCCAGCAGCTTAGAATTAGGGGTAGAAGCTTTCTTT	CASSLELGVEAFF
TRBV18	TRBJ1-4	-	-	TGTGCCAGCTCACCACAGCACGTTAATGAAAAACTGTTTTTT	CASSPQHVNEKLFF
TRBV3-1/TRBV3-2	TRBJ2-2	-	-	TGTGCCGCGTGCGGTAACACCGGGGAGCTGTTTTTT	CAACGNTGELFF
TRBV3-1/TRBV3-2	TRBJ1-6	once	-	TGTGCCAGCAGCCAAGAGATTAGTAATTCACCCCTCCACTTT	CASSQEISNSPLHF
TRBV28	TRBJ2-3	-	TRBD2	TGTGCCAGCAGTTTATTTGCTAGCGGGGGGACAGATACGCAGTATTTT	CASSLFASGGTDTQYF
TRBV5-8	TRBJ2-5	-	TRBD2	TGTGCCAGCAGCGGGGGACTAGCGGGTCGCGAGGAGACCCAGTACTTC	CASSGGLAGREETQYF
TRBV3-1/TRBV3-2	TRBJ2-3	-	TRBD1	TGTGCCAGCAGCCAAGCGGGGACAGGGGCCACAGATACGCAGTATTTT	CASSQAGTGATDTQYF
TRBV11-3	TRBJ2-2	-	-	TGTGCCAGCAGCTCCAAGGGGGGGGAAACCGGGGAGCTGTTTTTT	CASSSKGGETGELFF
TRBV19	TRBJ1-5	-	-	TGTGCCAGTAGTATCCGGGACACCAATCAGCCCCAGCATTTT	CASSIRDTNQPQHF
TRBV5-5	TRBJ2-1	once	-	TGTGCCAGCAGCTCCATCAACAGGGCGGGCTACAATGAGCAGTTCTTC	CASSSINRAGYNEQFF
TRBV4-1	TRBJ2-5	-	TRBD2	TGCGCCAGCAGCCTCGGACTAGCGGAGGGGACCCAGTACTTC	CASSLGLAEGTQYF
TRBV2	TRBJ2-1	-	TRBD2	TGTGCCAGCAGTGAATTTAGCGGGGCGAACAATGAGCAGTTCTTC	CASSEFSGANNEQFF
TRBV4-1	TRBJ2-1	-	TRBD1	TGCGCCAGCAGCCTCCTACCGGGGACAGGATACAATGAGCAGTTCTTC	CASSLLPGTGYNEQFF
TRBV7-9	TRBJ2-1	-	TRBD1	TGTGCCAGCAGCCCCCCCGGGACAGACAACTACAATGAGCAGTTCTTC	CASSPPGTDNYNEQFF
TRBV6-4	TRBJ2-3	-	TRBD2	TGTGCCAGCAGTGATCGAGCGGGGGGGGGCACAGATACGCAGTATTTT	CASSDRAGGGTDTQYF
TRBV7-8	TRBJ1-5	-	-	TGTGCCAGCAGCTTAGCCAGGGAACAGCCCCAGCATTTT	CASSLAREQPQHF
TRBV7-3	TRBJ1-6	-	TRBD1	TGTGCCAGCAGTCTAAGACAGGGTGCTAATTCACCCCTCCACTTT	CASSLRQGANSPLHF
TRBV5-1	TRBJ2-1	once	-	TGCGCCAGCAGGGGCCAGCGGGGACAATTCGATGAGCAGTTCTTC	CASRGQRGQFDEQFF
TRBV27	TRBJ2-7	-	TRBD1	TGTGCCAGCACAGGGGGATCGTCCGAGCAGTACTTC	CASTGGSSEQYF
TRBV7-6	TRBJ1-1	-	-	TGTGCCAGCAGCGAAGGAAGCGGAGGGGTGAAAGCTTTCTTT	CASSEGSGGVKAFF
TRBV3-1/TRBV3-2	TRBJ1-1	few	-	TGTGCCAGCAGCCAAACAGAGAACACTGAAGCTTTCTTT	CASSQTENTEAFF
TRBV29-1	TRBJ2-1	-	TRBD2	TGCAGCGCTATTGCTAGCGGGGTTAACAATGAGCAGTTCTTC	CSAIASGVNNEQFF
TRBV2	TRBJ1-5	-	-	TGTGCCAGCAGTGGATATGGGGGACACAGCAATCAGCCCCAGCATTTT	CASSGYGGHSNQPQHF
TRBV3-1/TRBV3-2	TRBJ1-6	-	TRBD1	TGTGCCAGCAGCCAGTTAGTCAAACCGGGACAGGTAAATTCACCCCTCCACTTT	CASSQLVKPGQVNSPLHF
TRBV7-9	TRBJ1-2	-	TRBD1	TGTGCCAGCAGCTTAGATGGAGGGACAGGGGAAGGCTACACCTTC	CASSLDGGTGEGYTF
TRBV4-1	TRBJ2-7	-	-	TGCGCCAGCAGCCAAGAAGCTTGGGGATCGGGGTCCTACGAGCAGTACTTC	CASSQEAWGSGSYEQYF
TRBV5-1	TRBJ2-7	-	-	TGCGCCAGCAGCGGGGGGTACGAGCAGTACTTC	CASSGGYEQYF
TRBV29-1	TRBJ1-4	once	-	TGCAGCGCCACTAAATCAACTAATGAAAAACTGTTTTTT	CSATKSTNEKLFF
TRBV19	TRBJ2-7	-	TRBD2	TGTGCCAGTAGTTCGAGCGGGGGCTACGAGCAGTACTTC	CASSSSGGYEQYF
TRBV4-1	TRBJ2-7	-	-	TGCGCCAGCAGCCAAGACCCCGACATTTCCATCTACGAGCAGTACTTC	CASSQDPDISIYEQYF
TRBV19	TRBJ1-3	-	-	TGTGCCAGTGCCGGACAGCAAGGAAACACCATATATTTT	CASAGQQGNTIYF
TRBV21-1	TRBJ1-1	-	-	TGTGCCAGCAGCCTCCCACAGGGTTTGGACACTGAAGCTTTCTTT	CASSLPQGLDTEAFF
TRBV6-5	TRBJ2-7	-	TRBD1	TGTGCCAGCAGTTCGGGACAGGCTTACTACGAGCAGTACTTC	CASSSGQAYYEQYF
TRBV5-6	TRBJ1-4	-	-	TGTGCCAGCAGCTCCCGAGGCGGAATTGAAAAACTGTTTTTT	CASSSRGGIEKLFF
TRBV30	TRBJ2-1	-	-	TGTGCCTGGAGGGGCTGGGAGGTCTACAATGAGCAGTTCTTC	CAWRGWEVYNEQFF
TRBV5-6	TRBJ1-1	-	TRBD1	TGTGCCAGCAGCTTGGGTTCCGGGACAGGCACTGAAGCTTTCTTT	CASSLGSGTGTEAFF
TRBV12-3/TRBV12-4	TRBJ1-1	once	-	TGTGCCAGCAGGCAACAGGAGAACACTGAAGCTTTCTTT	CASRQQENTEAFF
TRBV2	TRBJ2-5	-	TRBD2	TGTGCCAGCAGCATTGGACTAGCGGGGGGGCGAGAGACCCAGTACTTC	CASSIGLAGGRETQYF
TRBV7-9	TRBJ2-7	-	-	TGTGCCAGCAGCTTAGTATTGGCTCCCTACGAGCAGTACTTC	CASSLVLAPYEQYF
TRBV5-1	TRBJ1-1	-	TRBD1	TGCGCCAGCAGCTTGGAGGGGGCGCAAGCTTCCGAAGCTTTCTTT	CASSLEGAQASEAFF
TRBV7-2	TRBJ1-6	-	-	TGTGCCAGCGCATCCTACAGGGATAATTCACCCCTCCACTTT	CASASYRDNSPLHF
TRBV5-1	TRBJ1-2	-	TRBD1	TGCGCCAGCAGCCCCGGGACAGGCTATGGCTACACCTTC	CASSPGTGYGYTF
TRBV14	TRBJ2-1	-	TRBD2	TGTGCCAGCAGCCAAGATTATAGCGGGGCGATCTCCTACAATGAGCAGTTCTTC	CASSQDYSGAISYNEQFF